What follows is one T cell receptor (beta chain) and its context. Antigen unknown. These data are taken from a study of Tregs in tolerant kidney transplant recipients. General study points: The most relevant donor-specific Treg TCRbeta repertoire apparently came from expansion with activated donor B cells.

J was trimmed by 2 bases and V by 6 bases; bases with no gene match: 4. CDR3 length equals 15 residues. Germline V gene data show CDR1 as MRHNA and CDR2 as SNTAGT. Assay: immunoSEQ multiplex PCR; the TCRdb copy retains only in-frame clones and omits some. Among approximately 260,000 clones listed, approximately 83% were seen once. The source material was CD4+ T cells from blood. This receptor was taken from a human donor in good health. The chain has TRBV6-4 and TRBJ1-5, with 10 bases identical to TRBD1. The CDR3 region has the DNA TGTGCCAGCAGCGCGACAGGGGGCCGCAATCAGCCCCAGCATTTT. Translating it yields CASSATGGRNQPQHF.